Below are 25 T cell receptor beta chains sequenced from a single sample in a study of blood T cell repertoires in COVID-19. The repertoire was sequenced with immunoSEQ multiplex PCR; TCRdb's copy has only in-frame clones and lacks some. The data show 150,000 to 200,000 clones, roughly 85% seen once. Sequenced: PBMCs or T cells enriched from blood (not recorded which). These receptor sequences come from a woman in her seventies in a cohort exposed to, infected with or recovered from COVID-19 (not recorded which).

The rearrangement links TRBV12-3 or TRBV12-4 to TRBJ2-2; D unclear. This CDR3 is built from 13 residues. Trimming left V 6 bases short and J 7 bases short, with 12 bases between. The CDR3 sequence is CASRWQEVGELFF. CDR3 nucleotides: TGTGCCAGCAGGTGGCAGGAAGTCGGGGAGCTGTTTTTT.

This clone was detected only a few times. This sequence joins TRBV7-3 and TRBJ2-2; 9 nucleotides match TRBD1. The CDR3 is made up of 16 amino acids. CDR1 and CDR2 (germline): SGHTA, FQGTGA. V was pared by 4 bases and J by 2 bases, with 5 bases of the junction left unmatched. CDR3 bases: TGTGCCAGCAGCTCCCAGGGACAGGGTAACACCGGGGAGCTGTTTTTT. It yields the protein CASSSQGQGNTGELFF.

The rearrangement joins TRBV3-1 (or the pseudogene TRBV3-2) to TRBJ2-1, with D perhaps matching TRBD2 (6 bases). The V gene's germline CDR1 is LGHDT and CDR2 YNNKEL (reference sequence). V was pared by 2 bases and J by 9 bases, with 8 bases between. The CDR3 extends over 12 amino acids. The CDR3 loop is CASSQHGGEQFF. CDR3 nucleotide sequence: TGTGCCAGCAGCCAACACGGGGGTGAGCAGTTCTTC.

This clone occurred a few times. This chain links TRBV4-1 with TRBJ1-2; 10 bases fit TRBD1. Trimming took 4 bases from V and 7 from J; bases not matched to a gene: 9. The CDR3 covers 15 residues. CDR1 and CDR2 (germline): MGHRA, YSYEKL. The CDR3 DNA reads TGCGCCAGCAGCCGAGGGGACAGGGGCGGCGGTGGCTACACCTTC. It translates to CASSRGDRGGGGYTF.

The V and J genes are TRBV5-4 and TRBJ1-1, with D tentatively TRBD1 (6 bases). Germline CDR1 and CDR2: SGHNT and YYREEE (reference sequence). The CDR3 sequence is 15 residues long. Between the trimmed V and J ends, which lost 1 base and 2 bases, there was a span of 12 bases. The CDR3 loop reads CASSLQGSPNTEAFF. The DNA of the CDR3 is TGTGCCAGCAGCTTGCAGGGGAGTCCAAACACTGAAGCTTTCTTT.

The chain carries TRBV18 and TRBJ2-7; weak D call: TRBD2 (6 bases). Trimming shortened V by 0 bases and J by 5 bases, and 11 bases separated the two germline ends. The CDR3 runs 14 residues. The germline gives CDR1 KGHSH, CDR2 LQKENI. The CDR3 loop reads CASSPPSSGNEQYF. The CDR3 DNA reads TGTGCCAGCTCACCACCGAGTAGCGGAAACGAGCAGTACTTC.

This rearrangement joins TRBV7-3 to TRBJ2-7; perhaps TRBD2 as D (5 bases). Germline CDR1 is SGHTA and CDR2 is FQGTGA. V dropped 1 base and J dropped 4 bases, with 11 bases sitting between them. The CDR3 totals 14 residues. CDR3 in DNA: TGTGCCAGCAGCTTAAATCCTAGCAGTTACGAGCAGTACTTC. It specifies CASSLNPSSYEQYF.

The sample holds one count of this clone. This CDR3 is CASSTHVQQEKLFF. The CDR3 DNA is TGTGCCAGCAGTACCCATGTCCAACAAGAAAAACTGTTTTTT. The gene calls are TRBV6-5 and TRBJ1-4; unclear D gene. Trimming left V 5 bases short and J 8 bases short, with 15 bases between. CDR3 length: 14 residues. CDR1 and CDR2 from the germline V gene are MNHEY and SVGAGI.

J is TRBJ1-1 and V is TRBV28, with 10 bases matching TRBD1. This CDR3 spans 14 amino acids. Losses at the gene ends were 6 bases for V and 4 bases for J; bases not matched to a gene: 5. Germline assignment: CDR1 MDHEN and CDR2 SYDVKM. CDR3 bases: TGTGCCAGCAGGGGGGACAGGGGTGGCACTGAAGCTTTCTTT. Protein: CASRGDRGGTEAFF.

This clone was counted between two and nine times. The rearrangement uses TRBV7-8 and TRBJ2-7; 9 bases fit TRBD1. Trimming took 8 bases from V and 3 from J; bases not matched to a gene: 14. Per the germline V gene, CDR1 is SGHVS and CDR2 is FQNEAQ. This CDR3 comprises 16 residues. CDR3 residues: CASSYQPGQGFYEQYF. The CDR3 bases are TGTGCCAGCTCTTATCAGCCGGGACAGGGTTTCTACGAGCAGTACTTC.

The J gene is TRBJ2-7, the V gene TRBV24-1; tentative D call: TRBD1 (5 bases). The CDR3 has 14 amino acids. Germline V gene data show CDR1 as KGHDR and CDR2 as SFDVKD. The V end lost 5 bases, the J end lost 0 bases, and 10 bases lay between the germline ends. CDR3 protein: CATSGEQDSYEQYF. The CDR3 nucleotides are TGTGCCACCAGTGGGGAACAGGACTCCTACGAGCAGTACTTC.

The chain links TRBV3-1 (or the pseudogene TRBV3-2) to TRBJ1-5, with a tentative D call TRBD1 (6 bases). Per the germline V gene, CDR1 is LGHDT and CDR2 is YNNKEL (reference sequence). Trimming took 5 bases from V and 9 from J, leaving 26 bases between them. This CDR3 is built from 17 residues. This chain's CDR3 is CASSAGAAGNIWGPQHF. The CDR3 DNA is TGTGCCAGCAGCGCGGGGGCGGCAGGGAATATCTGGGGGCCCCAGCATTTT.

The V and J genes are TRBV27 and TRBJ2-5, with 9 bases lining up with TRBD1. V lost 3 bases and J lost 5; bases outside the gene matches: 7. Germline assignment: CDR1 MNHEY and CDR2 SMNVEV (reference sequence). This CDR3 has 15 residues. The CDR3, as DNA: TGTGCCAGCAGTTTCGGGACAGGGATAGAGGAGACCCAGTACTTC. This encodes CASSFGTGIEETQYF.

J is TRBJ1-1 and V is TRBV5-1, with D tentatively TRBD1 (6 bases). CDR1 SGHRS and CDR2 YFSETQ come from the germline V gene. V lost 0 bases, J lost 4 bases, and 16 bases lay in between. The CDR3 length is 16 residues. Written as DNA, the CDR3 is TGCGCCAGCAGCTTGGACGGGTCCCCAGGGGTCACTGAAGCTTTCTTT. Translating gives CASSLDGSPGVTEAFF. The complete variable domain, with remaining parts taken from reference TRBV5-1 and TRBJ1-1, reads KAGVTQTPRYLIKTRGQQVTLSCSPISGHRSVSWYQQTPGQGLQFLFEYFSETQRNKGNFPGRFSGRQFSNSRSEMNVSTLELGDSALYLCASSLDGSPGVTEAFFGQGTRLTVV.

The gene calls are TRBV18 and TRBJ2-7; D call uncertain. The CDR3 has 15 amino acids. CDR1 and CDR2 (germline): KGHSH, LQKENI. Deletions cut 0 bases from V and 3 bases from J, with 12 bases between. CDR3 nucleotides: TGTGCCAGCTCACCACCGTATCCCTCAGGCTACGAGCAGTACTTC. This codes for CASSPPYPSGYEQYF.

This clone was seen once. The V gene is TRBV28, the J gene TRBJ2-1, with a possible D match to TRBD2 (5 bases). There are 17 residues in the CDR3. Germline-derived CDR1 and CDR2 are MDHEN and SYDVKM. Trimming cost V 4 bases and J 1 base, with 17 bases left between them. The CDR3 sequence: CASSSPDEGHSYNEQFF. CDR3 bases: TGTGCCAGCAGTTCCCCAGACGAGGGCCATTCCTACAATGAGCAGTTCTTC. The full variable domain, rest sourced from reference TRBV28 and TRBJ2-1, is DVKVTQSSRYLVKRTGEKVFLECVQDMDHENMFWYRQDPGLGLRLIYFSYDVKMKEKGDIPEGYSVSREKKERFSLILESASTNQTSMYLCASSSPDEGHSYNEQFFGPGTRLTVL.

The chain carries TRBV4-1 and TRBJ1-5; no reliable D call. The V gene's germline CDR1 is MGHRA and CDR2 YSYEKL. Trimming stripped 0 bases from V and 3 bases from J, with 18 bases between. The CDR3 contains 18 residues. This chain's CDR3 is CASSQDIGSVDLNQPQHF. As DNA, the CDR3 is TGCGCCAGCAGCCAAGATATAGGGAGTGTGGACCTCAATCAGCCCCAGCATTTT.

This chain connects TRBV18 to TRBJ2-5; 7 bases align to TRBD1. The CDR3 totals 14 residues. Looked up from germline, CDR1 is KGHSH and CDR2 is LQKENI. Germline trimming cut 3 bases from V and 4 bases from J; bases unmatched to any gene: 5. CDR3 sequence reads: CASSPQGQPETQYF. The CDR3 coding sequence is TGTGCCAGCTCACCGCAGGGACAGCCAGAGACCCAGTACTTC. The variable domain in full, with the rest retrieved from reference TRBV18 and TRBJ2-5, is NAGVMQNPRHLVRRRGQEARLRCSPMKGHSHVYWYRQLPEEGLKFMVYLQKENIIDESGMPKERFSAEFPKEGPSILRIQQVVRGDSAAYFCASSPQGQPETQYFGPGTRLLVL.

The chain uses TRBV5-1 and TRBJ1-6, with D perhaps TRBD1 (6 bases). Trimming removed 5 bases at V and 10 bases at J, with 22 bases between. The CDR3 extends over 16 amino acids. The V gene's germline CDR1 is SGHRS and CDR2 YFSETQ. The CDR3: CASSSGTSSLWSPLHF. The CDR3, as DNA: TGCGCCAGCAGTTCTGGGACAAGTAGCCTATGGTCACCCCTCCACTTT.

This chain connects TRBV6-5 to TRBJ1-1; 8 bases match TRBD1. V lost 6 bases and J lost 7; bases outside the gene matches: 7. CDR3 length: 13 residues. Germline lookup yields CDR1 MNHEY and CDR2 SVGAGI. The CDR3 protein is CASSSQGAVEAFF. Written as DNA, the CDR3 is TGTGCCAGCAGCAGTCAGGGGGCGGTTGAAGCTTTCTTT.

V and J are TRBV4-1 and TRBJ2-5; D is possibly TRBD2 (5 bases). Trimming removed 3 bases at V and 1 base at J, with 12 bases between. CDR3 size: 15 residues. The V gene's germline CDR1 is MGHRA and CDR2 YSYEKL. Written as DNA, the CDR3 is TGCGCCAGCAGCCATCGAAGCGGAGCCCAAGAGACCCAGTACTTC. This codes for CASSHRSGAQETQYF.

The V gene is TRBV2, the J gene TRBJ2-7; 11 bases fit TRBD2. J was trimmed by 6 bases and V by 2 bases; bases with no gene match: 3. Germline V gene lookup returns CDR1 SNHLY and CDR2 FYNNEI. The CDR3 runs 14 residues. The CDR3, as DNA: TGTGCCAGCAGTGAATGGGGACTAGCGGTCGAGCAGTACTTC. Protein: CASSEWGLAVEQYF.

The CDR3, as DNA: TGCGCCAGCAGCCCCAGGGGGCTAGAGACCCAGTACTTC. Translated: CASSPRGLETQYF. The chain joins TRBV5-1 to TRBJ2-5; 8 bases fit TRBD1. The CDR3 length is 13 residues. Trimming removed 4 bases from V and 4 bases from J; junction bases left unmatched: 3. The V gene's germline CDR1 is SGHRS and CDR2 YFSETQ.

The chain employs TRBV6-5 and TRBJ1-5, with D uncertain. V was cut by 9 bases and J by 5 bases, with 14 bases left in between. Germline V gene data show CDR1 as MNHEY and CDR2 as SVGAGI. The CDR3 totals 13 residues. The CDR3 reads CASQKTGDQPQHF. As DNA, the CDR3 is TGTGCCAGTCAGAAGACCGGGGATCAGCCCCAGCATTTT.

This clone has a handful of counts. V and J are TRBV28 and TRBJ2-7; 8 positions agree with TRBD2. V gave up 6 bases and J gave up 3 bases; unmatched junction bases: 7. The germline CDR1 and CDR2 sequences are MDHEN and SYDVKM. The CDR3 has 14 residues. CDR3: CASSAAGVRYEQYF. CDR3 DNA: TGTGCCAGCAGCGCAGCGGGAGTTCGCTACGAGCAGTACTTC. The whole variable domain, remainder taken from reference TRBV28 and TRBJ2-7, is DVKVTQSSRYLVKRTGEKVFLECVQDMDHENMFWYRQDPGLGLRLIYFSYDVKMKEKGDIPEGYSVSREKKERFSLILESASTNQTSMYLCASSAAGVRYEQYFGPGTRLTVT.